This T cell receptor beta chain comes out of a study of blood T cell repertoires in COVID-19. Turning to the study itself: PBMCs, B-cell-depleted T cells, or T cells were the source of the cDNA or gDNA that made up the material.

In this sample, this clone turned up a few times. This CDR3 has 15 amino acids. The V gene's germline CDR1 is MNHEY and CDR2 SVGAGI. V was pared by 6 bases and J by 3 bases, with 5 bases of the junction left unmatched. Original handling: The assay estimated nucleated cells by amplifying reference gene primers. Libraries were prepared by immunoSEQ multiplex PCR; TCRdb keeps only in-frame clonotypes and omits some of them. The D gene and trimming were derived from the DNA, and the V and J assignments and clone size from that table. The table includes about 140,000 clones, about 86% detected once. The source is a woman aged 55-69 years with acute or convalescent COVID-19. Sequenced material: peripheral blood. The V call is TRBV6-5, the J call TRBJ1-1, with 12 nucleotides matching TRBD1. The CDR3 DNA is TGTGCCAGCAGGGGACAGGGGGCAGGGGACACTGAAGCTTTCTTT. Translated, it gives CASRGQGAGDTEAFF.